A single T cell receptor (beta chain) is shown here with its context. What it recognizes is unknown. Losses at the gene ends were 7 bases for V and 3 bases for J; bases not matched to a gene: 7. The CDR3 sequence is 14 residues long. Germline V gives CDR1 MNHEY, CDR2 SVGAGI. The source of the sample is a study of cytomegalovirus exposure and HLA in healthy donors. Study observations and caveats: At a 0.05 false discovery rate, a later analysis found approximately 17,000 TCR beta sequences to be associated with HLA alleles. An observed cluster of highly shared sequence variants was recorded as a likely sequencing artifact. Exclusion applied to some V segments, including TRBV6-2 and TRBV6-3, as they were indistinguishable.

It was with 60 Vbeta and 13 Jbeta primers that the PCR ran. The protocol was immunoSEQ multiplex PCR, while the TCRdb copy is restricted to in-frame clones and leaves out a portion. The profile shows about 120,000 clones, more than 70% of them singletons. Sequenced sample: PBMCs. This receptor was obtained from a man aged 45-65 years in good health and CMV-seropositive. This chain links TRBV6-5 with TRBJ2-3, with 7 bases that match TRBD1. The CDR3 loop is CASTQGRRTDTQYF. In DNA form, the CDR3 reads TGTGCCAGCACACAGGGGCGCAGGACAGATACGCAGTATTTT.